This T cell receptor (beta chain) is from a study of vaccination and CD4 T cells after COVID-19. Overall study: Collection of post-COVID samples occurred a median about 98 days after diagnosis, spanning a range of 35 to 161.

The Oncomine TCR Beta short-read assay sequenced DNA from cultured CD4+ T cells. TCRdb used MiXCR to reprocess the PCR reads, holding one entry per CDR3 protein. The table includes 13,000 or so distinct CDR3 sequences, under 65% detected once. Trimming removed 3 bases from V and 3 bases from J, with 13 bases in between. This CDR3 is built from 16 residues. CDR1 and CDR2 (germline): SGHKS, YYEKEE (reference sequence). This clonotype showed up just a few times. No antigen is known for it. The sample's treatment: approximately 10-day PBMC culture with coronavirus spike peptide pools or control peptides (ViraFEST assay). Positive PCR tests were logged from March through December 2020, ahead of US Alpha, Beta and Delta variants.

The sample consisted of CD4+ T cells from blood, cultured in vitro. The chain joins TRBV5-5 to TRBJ1-6, with D possibly matching TRBD1 (6 bases). This sequence originates from a human donor who had recovered from COVID-19. CDR3 residues: CASSSRTANYNSPLHF. The CDR3 DNA is TGTGCCAGCAGCTCTAGGACAGCGAACTATAATTCACCCCTCCACTTT.